One sample yielded the 30 T cell receptor beta chains listed below, sequenced in a study of CD8+ T cells in alopecia areata. The treatment was: oral pan-JAK inhibitor, 5-10 mg twice daily. Following RNA extraction, reverse transcription yielded cDNA that acted as the sequencing template. The protocol was immunoSEQ multiplex PCR, while the TCRdb copy is restricted to in-frame clones and leaves out a portion. The data contain 170,000 or so clones, about 60% of them singletons. The source material was CD8+ T cells sorted from blood, sampled at week 24, from a patient treated with tofacitinib. The source of these receptors is a human donor with alopecia areata.

The J gene is TRBJ2-1, the V gene TRBV2; 9 bases are shared with TRBD1. Trimming at V came to 6 bases and at J to 2 bases, leaving 5 bases not matched to a gene. Germline CDR1 reads SNHLY; CDR2 reads FYNNEI. CDR3 length: 15 residues. The CDR3 loop reads CASRITGGPYNEQFF. DNA of the CDR3: TGTGCCAGCAGGATCACAGGGGGCCCCTACAATGAGCAGTTCTTC.

This clone was found a few times. The genes are TRBV4-1 and TRBJ1-6; D gene unclear. Germline V CDR1 and CDR2: MGHRA, YSYEKL. CDR3 length: 16 residues. The V gene lost 1 base and the J gene lost 5 bases, with 12 bases spanning the gap. The CDR3 coding sequence is TGCGCCAGCAGCCAAGTAGGGCAGAATAATAATTCACCCCTCCACTTT. This translates into CASSQVGQNNNSPLHF.

The chain employs TRBV23-1 and TRBJ1-1; unclear D gene. TRBV23-1 is labeled an ORF, and its function is uncertain. This CDR3 has 14 residues. The V gene lost 3 bases and the J gene lost 5 bases, with 13 bases spanning the gap. The CDR3 bases are TGCGCCAGCAGTCATAGCAGGCAAGGGACTGAAGCTTTCTTT. This encodes CASSHSRQGTEAFF.

The gene calls are TRBV15 and TRBJ2-5; 7 bases align to TRBD1. J was trimmed by 2 bases and V by 4 bases; bases with no gene match: 19. CDR1 is LNHNV, CDR2 YYDKDF, per germline (reference sequence). The CDR3 spans 19 residues. The CDR3 loop reads CATSKPGQMTGSGQETQYF. The CDR3 DNA reads TGTGCCACCAGCAAACCGGGACAGATGACCGGATCGGGACAAGAGACCCAGTACTTC.

This clone occurred once. This chain uses TRBV2 with TRBJ1-2, with 7 bases identical to TRBD1. Unmatched junction bases numbered 8, after V lost 10 bases and J lost 0 bases. The germline CDR1 and CDR2 sequences are SNHLY and FYNNEI. This CDR3 spans 14 amino acids. The CDR3 protein is CANPGTATNYGYTF. CDR3 in DNA: TGTGCCAACCCCGGGACAGCAACTAACTATGGCTACACCTTC.

Here the CDR3 reads CASSSTGGSDEQYF. The CDR3, as DNA: TGTGCCAGCAGCTCGACAGGGGGCAGCGACGAGCAGTACTTC. The chain joins TRBV27 to TRBJ2-7, with 10 bases fitting TRBD1. CDR3 length: 14 amino acids. V shed 6 bases and J 5 bases; nucleotides not matched to a gene: 7. Looked up from germline, CDR1 is MNHEY and CDR2 is SMNVEV (reference sequence).

V gene TRBV14 combines with J gene TRBJ2-1; D is unclear. Germline CDR1 SGHDN, CDR2 FVKESK. Trimming stripped 1 base from V and 10 bases from J, with 8 bases between. CDR3 length: 12 amino acids. The CDR3 is CASSQGSWEQFF. The CDR3 DNA sequence: TGTGCCAGCAGCCAAGGGTCGTGGGAGCAGTTCTTC.

This chain connects TRBV30 to TRBJ1-1, with 9 bases fitting TRBD1. CDR1 and CDR2 (germline): GTSNPN, SVGIG (reference sequence). V was pared by 4 bases and J by 5 bases, with 8 bases of the junction left unmatched. The CDR3 extends over 14 amino acids. The CDR3 region is CAWIMGQGGTEAFF. For the CDR3, the DNA is TGTGCCTGGATTATGGGACAGGGTGGGACTGAAGCTTTCTTT.

The chain is built from TRBV7-9 and TRBJ2-3; D call uncertain. Germline V gives CDR1 SEHNR, CDR2 FQNEAQ (reference sequence). The CDR3 has 14 amino acids. The V end lost 10 bases, the J end lost 0 bases, and 14 bases lay between the germline ends. This CDR3 is CATEIAVSTDTQYF. The CDR3 coding sequence is TGTGCCACCGAGATAGCCGTTAGCACAGATACGCAGTATTTT.

V and J are TRBV6-5 and TRBJ1-2; D uncertain. The CDR3 has 13 amino acids. The germline V gene encodes CDR1 MNHEY and CDR2 SVGAGI. Trimming removed 5 bases from V and 8 bases from J, with 15 bases in between. Here the CDR3 reads CASSDGPPRGYTF. As DNA, the CDR3 is TGTGCCAGCAGTGATGGACCTCCCAGGGGCTACACCTTC.

There are a few counts of this clone. The chain has TRBV6-5 and TRBJ1-4; D is unresolved. In germline, CDR1 is MNHEY, CDR2 SVGAGI. The CDR3 has 14 residues. Trimming took 5 bases from V and 7 from J, leaving 14 bases between them. CDR3 in DNA: TGTGCCAGCAGTCCAACATCGATGAGTGAAAAACTGTTTTTT. Residues: CASSPTSMSEKLFF.

The chain couples TRBV25-1 to TRBJ2-5; TRBD1 agrees at 8 bases. The J segment lost 5 bases and the V segment lost 5 bases, leaving 4 bases of the junction unmatched. The CDR3 runs to 13 residues. In germline, CDR1 is MGHDK, CDR2 SYGVNS. The CDR3 bases are TGTGCCAGCAGTCAGGGGGCCGGGGAGACCCAGTACTTC. It specifies CASSQGAGETQYF.

The rearrangement joins TRBV28 to TRBJ2-1; 11 positions match TRBD2. Germline V gene sequence: CDR1 MDHEN, CDR2 SYDVKM. With 5 bases clipped from V and 6 bases from J, the junction kept 3 bases outside the gene matches. This CDR3 comprises 14 residues. The CDR3 loop is CASSLSGGANEQFF. CDR3 coding DNA: TGTGCCAGCAGTCTTAGCGGGGGGGCCAATGAGCAGTTCTTC.

The chain uses TRBV7-2 and TRBJ2-1; weak D call: TRBD1 (6 bases). CDR3 length: 15 amino acids. Trimming pared 3 bases from V and 7 bases from J, leaving 16 bases between. Germline loops: CDR1 SGHTA, CDR2 FQGNSA. CDR3 sequence reads: CASSLSRGFLNEQFF. DNA of the CDR3: TGTGCCAGCAGCTTGTCCAGGGGCTTTTTAAATGAGCAGTTCTTC.

The rearrangement links TRBV27 to TRBJ1-5; D gene uncertain. The CDR3 has 14 residues. CDR1 is MNHEY and CDR2 is SMNVEV in the germline V gene (reference sequence). With 3 bases removed from V and 4 bases from J, the gap between germline ends came to 10 bases. The DNA of the CDR3 is TGTGCCAGCAGTTTTCTCGGCAGTAATCAGCCCCAGCATTTT. Translated, it gives CASSFLGSNQPQHF.

This clone was counted a few times. In DNA form, the CDR3 reads TGCGCCAGCAGCATGAGGGGACAGGCCAACACTGAAGCTTTCTTT. Translating gives CASSMRGQANTEAFF. The gene calls are TRBV5-1 and TRBJ1-1; the match to TRBD1 covers 8 bases. The germline CDR1 and CDR2 sequences are SGHRS and YFSETQ. The trim removed 4 bases at V and 2 bases at J, leaving 7 bases unmatched. The CDR3 is made up of 15 amino acids.

This chain uses TRBV27 with TRBJ1-2; TRBD1 is a possible D gene (5 bases). CDR1 is MNHEY, CDR2 SMNVEV, per germline (reference sequence). The V gene lost 10 bases and the J gene lost 0 bases, with 15 bases spanning the gap. The CDR3 contains 14 residues. The CDR3 DNA reads TGTGCCACCCTCACCCGGGGGGCTAACTATGGCTACACCTTC. Translating it yields CATLTRGANYGYTF.

The J gene is TRBJ1-2, the V gene TRBV11-2; no reliable D call. V was shortened by 5 bases and J by 13 bases, with 17 bases between the two germline ends. The CDR3 covers 12 residues. The germline V gene has CDR1 SGHAT and CDR2 FQNNGV. The CDR3 loop is CASSPTWTLFTF. CDR3 sequence (DNA): TGTGCCAGCAGCCCAACCTGGACGCTTTTCACCTTC.

To note about this clone: Its ends do not fully match the called genes, so a read error is possible. The V and J genes are TRBV11-2 and TRBJ1-1; D remains ambiguous. This CDR3 comprises 14 residues. The V gene's germline CDR1 is SGHAT and CDR2 FQNNGV. DNA of the CDR3: TGTGCCAGCACCTTACTTTCGGTGAACACTGAAGCTTTCTTT. Translating it yields CASTLLSVNTEAFF.

The J gene is TRBJ1-5, the V gene TRBV4-1; no definite D call. The length of the CDR3 is 14 residues. The germline CDR1 and CDR2 sequences are MGHRA and YSYEKL. The V end lost 4 bases, the J end lost 4 bases, and 11 bases lay between the germline ends. CDR3 protein: CASSPVSANQPQHF. The CDR3 coding sequence is TGCGCCAGCAGCCCGGTCAGCGCGAATCAGCCCCAGCATTTT.

This clone was counted between two and nine times. This chain uses TRBV13 with TRBJ1-4; D not resolved. The CDR3 is made up of 12 amino acids. Germline assignment: CDR1 PRHDT and CDR2 FYEKMQ (reference sequence). Trimming pared 2 bases from V and 8 bases from J, leaving 6 bases between. CDR3 DNA sequence: TGTGCCAGCAGCTTACCCGGAGAAAAACTGTTTTTT. As protein: CASSLPGEKLFF.

This clone was detected only a few times. This sample also contains other DNA sequences that code for the same CDR3. The rearrangement links TRBV5-1 to TRBJ1-1; no reliable D call. The V end lost 0 bases, the J end lost 1 base, and 10 bases lay between the germline ends. CDR1 is SGHRS, CDR2 YFSETQ, per germline. This CDR3 is 15 amino acids long. DNA of the CDR3: TGCGCCAGCAGCTTGGCCGTAACCTCGAACACTGAAGCTTTCTTT. This sequence encodes CASSLAVTSNTEAFF. The full variable domain, its missing parts supplied by reference TRBV5-1 and TRBJ1-1, is KAGVTQTPRYLIKTRGQQVTLSCSPISGHRSVSWYQQTPGQGLQFLFEYFSETQRNKGNFPGRFSGRQFSNSRSEMNVSTLELGDSALYLCASSLAVTSNTEAFFGQGTRLTVV.

The V call is TRBV6-5, the J call TRBJ2-1; 9 bases agree with TRBD2. Germline V gene lookup returns CDR1 MNHEY and CDR2 SVGAGI. The CDR3 contains 13 residues. Trimming cost V 9 bases and J 8 bases; bases outside gene matches: 8. CDR3 bases: TGTGCCAGTGGTCTAGCGGGGTTCTATGAGCAGTTCTTC. Protein sequence: CASGLAGFYEQFF.

The chain carries TRBV2 and TRBJ1-2, with TRBD1 matching over 7 bases. Germline assignment: CDR1 SNHLY and CDR2 FYNNEI. V lost 8 bases, J lost 4 bases, and 7 bases stayed unmatched. CDR3 length: 13 amino acids. CDR3 in DNA: TGTGCCAGCTGGGGGACAGCGGGCTATGGCTACACCTTC. This encodes CASWGTAGYGYTF. The full variable domain, in which reference TRBV2 and TRBJ1-2 provide the parts outside the CDR3, is EPEVTQTPSHQVTQMGQEVILRCVPISNHLYFYWYRQILGQKVEFLVSFYNNEISEKSEIFDDQFSVERPDGSNFTLKIRSTKLEDSAMYFCASWGTAGYGYTFGSGTRLTVV.

The V and J genes are TRBV9 and TRBJ1-1; a weak D match, TRBD1 (6 bases). Trimming pared 0 bases from V and 0 bases from J, leaving 9 bases between. Per the germline V gene, CDR1 is SGDLS and CDR2 is YYNGEE. CDR3 length: 15 amino acids. Written as DNA, the CDR3 is TGTGCCAGCAGCGTAGATCCAGGGGTGAACACTGAAGCTTTCTTT. Residues: CASSVDPGVNTEAFF.

This clone was seen only a few times. The chain links TRBV5-1 to TRBJ2-7; TRBD2 might be the D (5 bases). Trimming removed 0 bases from V and 5 bases from J, with 15 bases in between. Germline lookup yields CDR1 SGHRS and CDR2 YFSETQ. The CDR3 is 15 amino acids. The chain's CDR3 is CASSLDGEPDNEQYF. The DNA for the CDR3 is TGCGCCAGCAGCTTGGACGGGGAGCCCGATAACGAGCAGTACTTC.

The chain carries TRBV5-6 and TRBJ2-1; 9 nucleotides agree with TRBD2. The ends lost 5 bases at V and 2 bases at J; junction bases unmatched: 2. The CDR3 spans 14 residues. The germline V gene has CDR1 SGHDT and CDR2 YYEEEE. The CDR3 sequence is CASRLAGTYNEQFF. CDR3 nucleotides: TGTGCCAGCAGGCTAGCGGGGACCTACAATGAGCAGTTCTTC.

In this sample, this clone turned up once. The chain has TRBV7-9 and TRBJ2-7; D is possibly TRBD2 (6 bases). Germline values: CDR1 SEHNR, CDR2 FQNEAQ (reference sequence). V was pared by 1 base and J by 2 bases, with 9 bases between. This CDR3 has 14 amino acids. CDR3 bases: TGTGCCAGCAGCTTAGGGACTACCACCTACGAGCAGTACTTC. This encodes CASSLGTTTYEQYF.

This clone was seen more than once but under ten times. The rearrangement joins TRBV14 to TRBJ2-3, with D perhaps being TRBD1 or TRBD2 (5 bases each). The CDR3 totals 11 residues. V lost 5 bases and J lost 15, with 15 bases in between. CDR1 is SGHDN and CDR2 is FVKESK in the germline V gene. CDR3 DNA: TGTGCCAGCAGCTCCGGGACGAAATCCTATTTT. It codes for CASSSGTKSYF.

This clone came up a few times. The gene calls are TRBV30 and TRBJ2-3; 8 nucleotides line up with TRBD2. Germline CDR1 and CDR2: GTSNPN and SVGIG (reference sequence). The CDR3 is made up of 14 amino acids. The J segment lost 4 bases and the V segment lost 1 base, leaving 4 bases of the junction unmatched. Here the CDR3 reads CAWSGGRGADTQYF. CDR3 DNA: TGTGCCTGGAGTGGAGGGCGGGGGGCAGATACGCAGTATTTT.